The 27 T cell receptor beta chains below were found in one sample sequenced in a study of T cell repertoires in cytomegalovirus infection. TCRdb used MiXCR to reprocess the reads, holding one entry per CDR3 protein. The table lists nearly 550,000 distinct CDR3 sequences, 16% of them singletons. Sequenced sample: CD8+ T cells from PBMCs. The receptor source for this set is a human donor in good health (CMV status not recorded). Some clones in this sample may be carry-over from other donors' samples.

This clonotype has a count of ten or more. CDR3: CASSAGTLDRAQTQYF. The CDR3 nucleotides are TGTGCCAGCAGCGCCGGGACTTTAGACAGGGCACAGACCCAGTACTTC. The chain uses TRBV11-2 and TRBJ2-5, with a possible D match to TRBD1 (7 bases). CDR1 is SGHAT, CDR2 FQNNGV, per germline. V lost 5 bases to trimming and J lost 6 bases, with 22 bases between them. CDR3 length: 16 amino acids.

V usage is TRBV5-1 and J usage is TRBJ2-7, with no clear D. The V gene lost 0 bases and the J gene lost 3 bases, with 10 bases spanning the gap. This CDR3 is 14 amino acids long. The germline V gene has CDR1 SGHRS and CDR2 YFSETQ. The DNA of the CDR3 is TGCGCCAGCAGCTTGGTTAGATTAGACTACGAGCAGTACTTC. It yields the protein CASSLVRLDYEQYF. The full variable domain, in which reference TRBV5-1 and TRBJ2-7 provide the parts outside the CDR3, is KAGVTQTPRYLIKTRGQQVTLSCSPISGHRSVSWYQQTPGQGLQFLFEYFSETQRNKGNFPGRFSGRQFSNSRSEMNVSTLELGDSALYLCASSLVRLDYEQYFGPGTRLTVT.

The chain recombines TRBV7-9 with TRBJ2-5; no clear D gene. V lost 5 bases and J lost 10, with 23 bases in between. Germline assignment: CDR1 SEHNR and CDR2 FQNEAQ (reference sequence). This CDR3 comprises 15 residues. In nucleotides, the CDR3 is TGTGCCAGCAGCCCCGCGCAGAGAACGTTTAATATCCAGTACTTC. This translates into CASSPAQRTFNIQYF.

This clonotype has ten or more counts. V is TRBV7-9 and J is TRBJ1-1, with 8 nucleotides matching TRBD1. The CDR3 runs 14 residues. Per the germline V gene, CDR1 is SEHNR and CDR2 is FQNEAQ (reference sequence). After removal of 6 bases from V and 6 bases from J, the junction contained 9 bases not matched to a gene. CDR3: CASSPTGGVSEAFF. The CDR3 DNA follows: TGTGCCAGCAGTCCTACAGGGGGGGTTTCTGAAGCTTTCTTT. The full variable domain, with the rest looked up from reference TRBV7-9 and TRBJ1-1, is DTGVSQNPRHKITKRGQNVTFRCDPISEHNRLYWYRQTLGQGPEFLTYFQNEAQLEKSRLLSDRFSAERPKGSFSTLEIQRTEQGDSAMYLCASSPTGGVSEAFFGQGTRLTVV.

Only a few counts were recorded for this clonotype. The J gene is TRBJ2-3, the V gene TRBV20-1; no definite D call. CDR3 length: 15 residues. V was clipped by 3 bases and J by 1 base, with 14 bases between them. Germline V gives CDR1 DFQATT, CDR2 SNEGSKA (reference sequence). CDR3 DNA: TGCAGTGCTAGTGGGCTCACCCTCCGCACAGATACGCAGTATTTT. Its translation is CSASGLTLRTDTQYF.

The V gene is TRBV5-5, the J gene TRBJ1-5; possibly TRBD1 for D (6 bases). The V end lost 0 bases, the J end lost 2 bases, and 12 bases lay between the germline ends. CDR1 and CDR2 (germline): SGHKS, YYEKEE (reference sequence). This CDR3 contains 16 residues. The CDR3 nucleotides are TGTGCCAGCAGCTTGGAACAGGGAATGGGCAATCAGCCCCAGCATTTT. This translates into CASSLEQGMGNQPQHF. The variable domain in full, completed from reference TRBV5-5 and TRBJ1-5, reads DAGVTQSPTHLIKTRGQQVTLRCSPISGHKSVSWYQQVLGQGPQFIFQYYEKEERGRGNFPDRFSARQFPNYSSELNVNALLLGDSALYLCASSLEQGMGNQPQHFGDGTRLSIL.

J is TRBJ1-1 and V is TRBV20-1; D is possibly TRBD1 (5 bases). The CDR3 has 16 amino acids. Per the germline V gene, CDR1 is DFQATT and CDR2 is SNEGSKA (reference sequence). V lost 0 bases to trimming and J lost 1 base, with 15 bases between them. The CDR3 sequence is CSARDPQVIRNTEAFF. CDR3 bases: TGCAGTGCTAGAGATCCACAGGTGATCCGGAACACTGAAGCTTTCTTT.

This clonotype was counted a few times. The chain employs TRBV28 and TRBJ1-4; weak D call: TRBD1 (5 bases). Germline CDR1 reads MDHEN; CDR2 reads SYDVKM. The CDR3 loop spans 15 amino acids. Trimming removed 2 bases at V and 9 bases at J, with 16 bases between. CDR3 residues: CASSLSSRELKKLFF. The CDR3 nucleotides read TGTGCCAGCAGTTTAAGCAGCAGGGAGCTTAAAAAACTGTTTTTT.

J is TRBJ1-2 and V is TRBV27, with D possibly TRBD1 on 6 matching bases. Germline assignment: CDR1 MNHEY and CDR2 SMNVEV (reference sequence). V lost 0 bases, J lost 6 bases, and 11 bases lay in between. The CDR3 is 14 amino acids. Here the CDR3 DNA reads TGTGCCAGCAGTTTATCGACGGCAGGGGATGGCTACACCTTC. It translates to CASSLSTAGDGYTF.

This clonotype was seen many times. The V call is TRBV27, the J call TRBJ1-2; D is perhaps TRBD1 (5 bases). Trimming left V 4 bases short and J 2 bases short, with 17 bases between. Germline V CDR1 and CDR2: MNHEY, SMNVEV (reference sequence). The CDR3 is made up of 16 amino acids. CDR3 loop: CASSWIDEDRNYGYTF. The DNA for the CDR3 is TGTGCCAGCAGTTGGATCGATGAAGACAGAAACTATGGCTACACCTTC.

In this sample, this clonotype turned up many times. V gene TRBV11-2 combines with J gene TRBJ2-7; 9 bases are a match to TRBD1. This CDR3 comprises 16 residues. The germline gives CDR1 SGHAT, CDR2 FQNNGV. Germline trimming cut 1 base from V and 4 bases from J; bases unmatched to any gene: 8. The DNA for the CDR3 is TGTGCCAGCAGCTTAGGGACAGGGGACGCCGGATACGAGCAGTACTTC. It translates to CASSLGTGDAGYEQYF. The whole variable domain, filled in from reference TRBV11-2 and TRBJ2-7, reads EAGVAQSPRYKIIEKRQSVAFWCNPISGHATLYWYQQILGQGPKLLIQFQNNGVVDDSQLPKDRFSAERLKGVDSTLKIQPAKLEDSAVYLCASSLGTGDAGYEQYFGPGTRLTVT.

This clonotype was picked up many times. This sequence joins TRBV10-3 and TRBJ2-3; D is possibly TRBD2 (6 bases). Germline lookup yields CDR1 ENHRY and CDR2 SYGVKD. The CDR3 totals 12 residues. V lost 7 bases, J lost 3 bases, and 8 bases lay in between. The CDR3 is CAINGGTDTQYF. The CDR3 DNA reads as TGTGCCATCAATGGGGGGACAGATACGCAGTATTTT.

This sequence joins TRBV20-1 and TRBJ2-6; no clear D gene. Per germline, CDR1 DFQATT and CDR2 SNEGSKA (reference sequence). The CDR3 covers 15 residues. V dropped 3 bases and J dropped 0 bases, with 9 bases sitting between them. The CDR3 here is CSASEGNSGANVLTF. The CDR3 region has the DNA TGCAGTGCTAGTGAAGGAAACTCTGGGGCCAACGTCCTGACTTTC.

V gene TRBV20-1 combines with J gene TRBJ1-1; D gene ambiguous. V shed 4 bases and J shed 7 bases, with 4 bases lying between them. The CDR3 length is 9 residues. Germline CDR1 DFQATT, CDR2 SNEGSKA (reference sequence). This chain's CDR3 is CSAKGEAFF. CDR3 coding DNA: TGCAGTGCTAAGGGTGAAGCTTTCTTT.

The J gene is TRBJ1-4, the V gene TRBV28, with D possibly matching TRBD1 (5 bases). Germline lookup yields CDR1 MDHEN and CDR2 SYDVKM. Trimming shortened V by 4 bases and J by 6 bases, and 9 bases separated the two germline ends. The CDR3 is 13 amino acids. CDR3 coding DNA: TGTGCCAGCAGTTCAAGGGGTGATGAAAAACTGTTTTTT. Protein sequence: CASSSRGDEKLFF.

This clonotype was observed a few times. V is TRBV29-1 and J is TRBJ1-2; TRBD1 matches 8 bases. Germline V gene lookup returns CDR1 SQVTM and CDR2 ANQGSEA. The CDR3 spans 13 residues. V lost 7 bases and J lost 3; bases outside the gene matches: 7. The CDR3 DNA sequence: TGCAGCGCCCCGGACAGGGTCGACTATGGCTACACCTTC. As protein: CSAPDRVDYGYTF. Full variable domain (remainder filled in from reference TRBV29-1 and TRBJ1-2): SAVISQKPSRDICQRGTSLTIQCQVDSQVTMMFWYRQQPGQSLTLIATANQGSEATYESGFVIDKFPISRPNLTFSTLTVSNMSPEDSSIYLCSAPDRVDYGYTFGSGTRLTVV.

Regarding this clonotype: This may stem from a read error, because a much larger clone lies one nucleotide away. The rearrangement links TRBV2 to TRBJ2-6, with D unresolved. Trimming removed 1 base at V and 2 bases at J, with 9 bases between. This CDR3 region has 16 residues. Germline assignment: CDR1 SNHLY and CDR2 FYNNEI. The CDR3: CASSEGVAAGANVLTF. The CDR3 bases are TGTGCCAGCAGTGAAGGAGTAGCCGCTGGGGCCAACGTCCTGACTTTC.

The chain employs TRBV4-1 and TRBJ1-5; no clear D gene. The CDR3 extends over 13 amino acids. CDR1 is MGHRA and CDR2 is YSYEKL in the germline V gene. Trimming removed 0 bases from V and 7 bases from J, with 7 bases in between. CDR3 amino acids: CASSQDLEQPQHF. The DNA for the CDR3 is TGCGCCAGCAGCCAAGATTTGGAACAGCCCCAGCATTTT.

This clonotype was counted between two and nine times. This rearrangement joins TRBV12-3 or TRBV12-4 to TRBJ2-5; 10 positions match TRBD2. This CDR3 contains 17 residues. V was pared by 6 bases and J by 3 bases, with 13 bases of the junction left unmatched. CDR3 sequence reads: CASSSDSGGPTEETQYF. The CDR3 DNA sequence: TGTGCCAGCAGCTCTGATAGCGGGGGGCCAACCGAAGAGACCCAGTACTTC.

The chain employs TRBV28 and TRBJ1-1, with D possibly TRBD1 on 5 matching bases. This CDR3 is 14 amino acids long. The germline V and J ends were trimmed by 5 bases and 2 bases, with 12 bases remaining between them. Germline CDR1 and CDR2: MDHEN and SYDVKM. The CDR3, as DNA: TGTGCCAGCAGTCCAGGGACCTTCAACACTGAAGCTTTCTTT. It codes for CASSPGTFNTEAFF.

This clonotype has a count of ten or more. The V gene is TRBV19, the J gene TRBJ1-2; 9 bases are shared with TRBD1. CDR3 length: 14 residues. V gave up 7 bases and J gave up 4 bases; unmatched junction bases: 7. Per the germline V gene, CDR1 is LNHDA and CDR2 is SQIVND (reference sequence). As DNA, the CDR3 is TGTGCCAGTACCGCGGGGACAGGGATCTATGGCTACACCTTC. Amino acids: CASTAGTGIYGYTF.

This clonotype was picked up many times. The chain has TRBV27 and TRBJ1-2, with D uncertain. Per the germline V gene, CDR1 is MNHEY and CDR2 is SMNVEV (reference sequence). Between the trimmed V and J ends, which lost 0 bases and 2 bases, there was a span of 4 bases. The CDR3 covers 13 residues. The CDR3: CASSLSINYGYTF. The CDR3 coding sequence is TGTGCCAGCAGTTTATCCATAAACTATGGCTACACCTTC.

The sample holds a few counts of this clonotype. The chain employs TRBV9 and TRBJ1-5; weak D call: TRBD1 (5 bases). This CDR3 region has 15 residues. Trimming stripped 2 bases from V and 2 bases from J, with 11 bases between. Germline lookup yields CDR1 SGDLS and CDR2 YYNGEE. The CDR3 protein is CASSVGGAGNQPQHF. Written as DNA, the CDR3 is TGTGCCAGCAGCGTGGGGGGAGCGGGCAATCAGCCCCAGCATTTT.

This clonotype was detected ten times or more. The V and J genes are TRBV6-2 or TRBV6-3 and TRBJ2-2, with 10 positions matching TRBD2. The germline V gene has CDR1 MNHEY and CDR2 SVGEGT. The CDR3 has 17 residues. J was trimmed by 5 bases and V by 3 bases; bases with no gene match: 9. This chain's CDR3 is CASSYSLLAGATGELFF. In DNA form, the CDR3 reads TGTGCCAGCAGTTATTCCCTCCTAGCGGGAGCAACCGGGGAGCTGTTTTTT.

CDR3 sequence (DNA): TGTGCCAGCAGTGAGAGCAAACAATGGGAGTACTTC. Amino acids: CASSESKQWEYF. V and J are TRBV2 and TRBJ2-7, with D unclear. CDR1 is SNHLY, CDR2 FYNNEI, per germline. The CDR3 has 12 residues. V gave up 3 bases and J gave up 11 bases, with 14 bases separating them.

The gene calls are TRBV18 and TRBJ2-4, with no clear D. V was trimmed by 3 bases and J by 1 base, leaving 13 bases between them. The CDR3 totals 16 residues. Germline lookup yields CDR1 KGHSH and CDR2 LQKENI. The CDR3 reads CASSPSPGGAKNIQYF. The CDR3 DNA follows: TGTGCCAGCTCACCCTCCCCCGGTGGTGCCAAAAACATTCAGTACTTC.

The chain joins TRBV27 to TRBJ2-2; D is ambiguous. The ends were cut back, 5 bases at V and 0 bases at J, with 16 bases in the middle. CDR3 length: 17 amino acids. Germline V lookup: CDR1 MNHEY, CDR2 SMNVEV (reference sequence). The CDR3 spells CASSPVFGPANTGELFF. The CDR3 DNA follows: TGTGCCAGCAGTCCTGTATTCGGGCCAGCGAACACCGGGGAGCTGTTTTTT.